The clone carrying this T cell receptor beta chain turned up a few times. The antigen is undetermined. The data derive from a study of T cell responses to AZD1222 COVID-19 vaccine. General observations from the study: As reported, nearly half of all spike-specific TCRs target variant regions that are unmutated. Donors in the cohort were predominantly white British and more often female, and clonal diversity was possibly underestimated. Only after the peak T cell response were repertoires sampled. Baseline seropositivity occurred in only six AZD1222 recipients.

CDR3 length equals 17 residues. V lost 4 bases, J lost 4 bases, and 21 bases lay in between. Germline CDR1 reads SGHDT; CDR2 reads YYEEEE. This table comes from immunoSEQ multiplex PCR, and its TCRdb copy is limited to in-frame clones, with some not included. The sample consists of tens of thousands of clones, 70% to 90% of them appearing once. Sequencing used peripheral blood, obtained on day 0 of AZD1222 vaccination. The chain couples TRBV5-6 to TRBJ1-3; D gene uncertain. The TCR was taken from an adult in good health. CDR3 region: CASSSLGGPKAGNTIYF. In nucleotides, the CDR3 is TGTGCCAGCAGCAGCTTGGGTGGGCCAAAAGCGGGAAACACCATATATTTT.